This TCR beta chain was identified during a study of early T cells in non-severe SARS-CoV-2 infection. TCRdb ran MiXCR on the 5' RACE reads and lists one entry per CDR3 protein. The data show tens of thousands of distinct CDR3 sequences, approximately 6% seen once. The CDR3 is 17 amino acids. With 2 bases removed from V and 3 bases from J, the gap between germline ends came to 19 bases. Germline values: CDR1 SGHTA, CDR2 FQGNSA. This clonotype was observed a handful of times. What was sequenced was whole blood. The V call is TRBV7-2, the J call TRBJ1-2; a weak D match, TRBD1 (5 bases). The clonotype comes from an adult who was a healthcare worker with PCR-confirmed SARS-CoV-2 infection or an uninfected control (not recorded which). The CDR3 region is CASSLLVGHSGDYGYTF. CDR3 DNA: TGTGCCAGCAGCTTACTGGTGGGGCACAGTGGGGACTATGGCTACACCTTC.